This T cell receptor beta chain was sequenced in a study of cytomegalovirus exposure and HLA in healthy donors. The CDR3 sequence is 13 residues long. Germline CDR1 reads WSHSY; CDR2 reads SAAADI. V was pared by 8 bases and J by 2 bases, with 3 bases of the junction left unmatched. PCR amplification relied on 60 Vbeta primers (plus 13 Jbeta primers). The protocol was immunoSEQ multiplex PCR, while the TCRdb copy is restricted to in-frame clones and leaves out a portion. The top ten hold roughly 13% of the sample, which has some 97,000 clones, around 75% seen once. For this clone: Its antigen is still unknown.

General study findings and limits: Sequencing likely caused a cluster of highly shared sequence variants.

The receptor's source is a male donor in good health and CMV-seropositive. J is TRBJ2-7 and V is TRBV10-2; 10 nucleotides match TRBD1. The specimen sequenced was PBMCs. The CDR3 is CASGTGVPYEQYF. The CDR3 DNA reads TGCGCCAGCGGGACAGGGGTACCCTACGAGCAGTACTTC.